This T cell receptor beta chain was sequenced for a study of human T cells and chemical hapten exposure. TCRdb ran MiXCR on the RACE reads and lists one entry per CDR3 protein. Among 95,000 to 150,000 distinct CDR3 sequences, roughly 13% were seen once, and the ten largest hold around 0.99%. Trimming cost V 1 base and J 4 bases, with 5 bases left between them. The CDR3 runs to 13 residues. In germline, CDR1 is LGHDT, CDR2 YNNKEL (reference sequence). As for time point: patch test 1, 2 weeks after DPC sensitization. This sample's treatment: therapeutic diphenylcyclopropenone sensitization with weekly scalp DPC.

Sequenced material: whole blood, taken in connection with sensitization to the hapten diphenylcyclopropenone (DPC). The sequence derives from a man between 18 and 35 years old with alopecia areata. Some clones in this sample may be carry-over from other donors' samples. The rearrangement uses TRBV3-1 and TRBJ2-1; D call uncertain. CDR3 coding DNA: TGTGCCAGCAGCCAAGCAGGATACAATGAGCAGTTCTTC. Amino acids: CASSQAGYNEQFF.